One TCR beta chain is described in this entry. Its antigen is not known. The sample originates from a study of response to subunit inactivated influenza vaccine. MiXCR, applied by TCRdb to the RT-PCR reads, yields one record per CDR3 protein. The sample shows 450,000 to 600,000 distinct CDR3 sequences, less than 8% of them seen only once. Broader study findings: With each seasonal influenza vaccination, the authors suggested, few new T cells are recruited.

The input for sequencing was PBMCs from blood, taken roughly 24 months after vaccination. This sequence originates from a man between 50 and 69 years old who received an inactivated influenza vaccine.

The CDR3, as DNA: TGTGCCAGCAGTTTTCGGACGGCGAACACCGGGGAGCTGTTTTTT. Protein product: CASSFRTANTGELFF. V gene TRBV25-1 combines with J gene TRBJ2-2; no clear D gene. Trimming cost V 5 bases and J 0 bases, with 10 bases left between them. The length of the CDR3 is 15 residues. Germline CDR1 MGHDK, CDR2 SYGVNS.